Listed here are 8 T cell receptor beta chains from one sample, sequenced in a study of regulatory T cells in long-lasting Graves disease. The time point is: newly diagnosed GD, antithyroid drugs for less than 3 months. The TCR library used RNA extracted from PBMCs. The authors built TCR beta libraries using iRepertoire HTBI primers and Arm-PCR of CDR3 regions. Via MiXCR, TCRdb re-called the multiplex PCR reads, giving one row per CDR3 protein. The sample records approximately 210,000 distinct CDR3 sequences, around 18% being singletons. Sample: peripheral blood mononuclear cells (PBMCs), taken at new diagnosis, from a patient treated with antithyroid drugs. The receptors were gathered from a female donor with Graves disease.

The V gene is TRBV12-3 or TRBV12-4, the J gene TRBJ1-2; the D is unclear. V was pared by 8 bases and J by 2 bases, with 9 bases between. The CDR3 spans 12 residues. For the CDR3, the DNA is TGTGCCAGCTCTTTTCGCAACTATGGCTACACCTTC. The encoded protein is CASSFRNYGYTF.

Ten or more counts support this clonotype. V is TRBV18 and J is TRBJ2-7; tentatively, D is TRBD1 or TRBD2 (5 bases each). The CDR3 spans 13 residues. V lost 3 bases and J lost 2, with 8 bases in between. In germline, CDR1 is KGHSH, CDR2 LQKENI. CDR3 sequence: CASSPGATYEQYF. CDR3 coding DNA: TGTGCCAGCTCACCCGGGGCTACCTACGAGCAGTACTTC. The whole variable domain, remainder taken from reference TRBV18 and TRBJ2-7, is NAGVMQNPRHLVRRRGQEARLRCSPMKGHSHVYWYRQLPEEGLKFMVYLQKENIIDESGMPKERFSAEFPKEGPSILRIQQVVRGDSAAYFCASSPGATYEQYFGPGTRLTVT.

This clonotype showed up many times. V gene TRBV7-3 combines with J gene TRBJ1-6; tentative D call: TRBD1 (6 bases). Germline CDR1 SGHTA, CDR2 FQGTGA. This CDR3 has 14 amino acids. The V end lost 2 bases, the J end lost 8 bases, and 10 bases lay between the germline ends. The CDR3 DNA reads as TGTGCCAGCAGCTTAGGGACAAGGGATTCACCCCTCCACTTT. Its translation: CASSLGTRDSPLHF. Full variable domain (remainder filled in from reference TRBV7-3 and TRBJ1-6): GAGVSQTPSNKVTEKGKYVELRCDPISGHTALYWYRQSLGQGPEFLIYFQGTGAADDSGLPNDRFFAVRPEGSVSTLKIQRTERGDSAVYLCASSLGTRDSPLHFGNGTRLTVT.

The J gene is TRBJ2-3, the V gene TRBV11-2, with a weak D call TRBD2 (5 bases). Per germline, CDR1 SGHAT and CDR2 FQNNGV. Trimming pared 5 bases from V and 4 bases from J, leaving 13 bases between. This CDR3 is 14 amino acids long. The DNA of the CDR3 is TGTGCCAGCAGCCCGACCGAGGGCCCAGATACGCAGTATTTT. The encoded protein is CASSPTEGPDTQYF.

This clonotype was detected a few times. V and J are TRBV4-1 and TRBJ1-1; 7 bases are shared with TRBD1. V lost 0 bases to trimming and J lost 4 bases; unmatched junction nucleotides: 5. The CDR3 runs 15 residues. Germline V gene lookup returns CDR1 MGHRA and CDR2 YSYEKL. The CDR3 loop reads CASSQDPGGSTEAFF. The DNA for the CDR3 is TGCGCCAGCAGCCAAGATCCAGGGGGGAGCACTGAAGCTTTCTTT.

The chain is built from TRBV29-1 and TRBJ2-7; D tentatively fits TRBD1 or TRBD2 (5 bases each). V lost 6 bases and J lost 2, with 17 bases in between. CDR1 and CDR2 from the germline V gene are SQVTM and ANQGSEA. This CDR3 contains 14 residues. CDR3 nucleotide sequence: TGCAGCGTAGGGGACCGCCTAGGGGCCTACGAGCAGTACTTC. Its translation is CSVGDRLGAYEQYF.

This clonotype was seen many times. This chain links TRBV10-3 with TRBJ2-3, with D perhaps matching TRBD1 (6 bases). Trimming removed 4 bases from V and 2 bases from J, with 13 bases in between. The CDR3 spans 15 residues. Germline-derived CDR1 and CDR2 are ENHRY and SYGVKD. In DNA, the CDR3 is TGTGCCATCAGTGGCAAGACAGGTAACACAGATACGCAGTATTTT. It codes for CAISGKTGNTDTQYF.

This clonotype was recorded many times. The chain links TRBV20-1 to TRBJ2-7; D may be TRBD1 or TRBD2 (5 bases each). From germline, CDR1 is DFQATT and CDR2 SNEGSKA (reference sequence). V dropped 0 bases and J dropped 1 base, with 16 bases sitting between them. This CDR3 region has 16 residues. CDR3 in amino acids: CSARDPTRDGSYEQYF. CDR3 coding DNA: TGCAGTGCTAGAGATCCGACCCGGGACGGATCCTACGAGCAGTACTTC.